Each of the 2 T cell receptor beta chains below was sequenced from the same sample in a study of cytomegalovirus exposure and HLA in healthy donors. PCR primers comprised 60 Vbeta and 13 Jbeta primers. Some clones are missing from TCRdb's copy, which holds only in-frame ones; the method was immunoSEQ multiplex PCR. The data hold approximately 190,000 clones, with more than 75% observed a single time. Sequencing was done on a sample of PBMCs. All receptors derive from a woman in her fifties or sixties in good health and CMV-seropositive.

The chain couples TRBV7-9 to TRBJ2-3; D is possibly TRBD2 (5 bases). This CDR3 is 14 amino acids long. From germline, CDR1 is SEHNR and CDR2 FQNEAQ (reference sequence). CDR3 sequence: CCSSLGLAADTQYF. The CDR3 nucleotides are TGTTGCAGCAGCTTAGGGCTAGCAGCAGATACGCAGTATTTT.

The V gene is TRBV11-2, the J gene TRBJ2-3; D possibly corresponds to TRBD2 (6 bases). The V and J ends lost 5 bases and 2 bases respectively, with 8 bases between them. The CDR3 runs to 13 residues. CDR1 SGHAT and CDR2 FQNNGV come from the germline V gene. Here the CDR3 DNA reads TGTGCCAGCAGCCAGGACTACACAGATACGCAGTATTTT. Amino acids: CASSQDYTDTQYF.